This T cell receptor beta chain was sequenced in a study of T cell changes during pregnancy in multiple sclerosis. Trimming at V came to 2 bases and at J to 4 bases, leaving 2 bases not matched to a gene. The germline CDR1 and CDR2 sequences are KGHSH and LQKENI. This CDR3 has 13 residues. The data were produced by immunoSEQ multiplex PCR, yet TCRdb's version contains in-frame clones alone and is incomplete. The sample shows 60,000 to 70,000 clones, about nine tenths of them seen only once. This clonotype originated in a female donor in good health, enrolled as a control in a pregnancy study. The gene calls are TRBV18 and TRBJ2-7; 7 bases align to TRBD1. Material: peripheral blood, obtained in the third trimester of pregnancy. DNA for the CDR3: TGTGCCAGCTCACCAACGACAGGGTACGAGCAGTACTTC. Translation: CASSPTTGYEQYF.